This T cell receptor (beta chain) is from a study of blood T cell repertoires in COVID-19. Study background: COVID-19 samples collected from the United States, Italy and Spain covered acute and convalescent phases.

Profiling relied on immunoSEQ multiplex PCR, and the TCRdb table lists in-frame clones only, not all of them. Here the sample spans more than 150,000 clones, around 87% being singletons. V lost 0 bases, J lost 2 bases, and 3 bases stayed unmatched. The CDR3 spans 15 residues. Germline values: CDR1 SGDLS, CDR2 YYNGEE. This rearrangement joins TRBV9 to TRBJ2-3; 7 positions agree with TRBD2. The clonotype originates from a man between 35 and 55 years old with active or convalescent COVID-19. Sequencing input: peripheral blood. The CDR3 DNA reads TGTGCCAGCAGCGTAGAGGGACTACACACAGATACGCAGTATTTT. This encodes CASSVEGLHTDTQYF.